The sample holds one count of the clone carrying this T cell receptor beta chain. Its cognate antigen is unknown. Germline CDR1 SGHDN, CDR2 FVKESK. V dropped 4 bases and J dropped 5 bases, with 19 bases sitting between them. This CDR3 has 16 amino acids. This sample is drawn from a study of OX40 agonist ivuxolimab in advanced cancers. For the study at large: Patients undergoing dose escalation presented with hepatocellular carcinoma, melanoma, renal cell or head and neck cancer. Prior anti-PD-1, anti-PD-L1 or anti-CTLA-4 therapy did not bar entry, and approximately 40% had some. General study points: Compared with others, partial responders at 0.1-3.0 mg/kg displayed clonal expansion among the lowest. Clonal expansion by week 6 occurred in CD4+ and CD8+ blood T cells (at 0.1 to 3.0 mg/kg).

Clones were sequenced by immunoSEQ multiplex PCR, and TCRdb holds only the in-frame ones, with some missing. The repertoire includes under 85,000 clones, approximately 85% of them detected once, and 3.1% sits in the top ten. This receptor was identified in an adult with an advanced solid tumor such as melanoma, head and neck, liver or kidney cancer. This rearrangement joins TRBV14 to TRBJ2-3, with D perhaps TRBD1 or TRBD2 (5 bases each). This specimen was CD4+ or CD8+ T cells sorted from blood, taken in a trial of the OX40 agonist ivuxolimab. The CDR3: CASSLDKYVREDTQYF. The CDR3 DNA reads as TGTGCCAGCAGCCTGGACAAATACGTGAGGGAAGATACGCAGTATTTT.